Listed below are T cell receptor beta chains from one sample, sequenced in a study of CDR3 diversity in severe acne. TCRdb used MiXCR to reprocess the PCR reads, holding one entry per CDR3 protein. The repertoire holds almost 85,000 distinct CDR3 sequences, 45% to 60% seen once, with 14% in the top ten. Material: blood. Receptors were obtained from a male donor in good health, without acne. CDR3s include the opening cysteine and the closing phenylalanine or tryptophan. Each record gives: clone size, J gene, D gene, V gene, CDR3 protein, CDR3 DNA. A D gene is named only where the DNA matches it firmly. Clone size, where shown, is once, few, many, or a class for clones that have expanded.

size: NA; J: TRBJ2-5; D: TRBD2; V: TRBV20-1; CDR3: CSASGGRVVQETQYF; DNA: TGCAGTGCTAGCGGCGGGAGAGTCGTCCAAGAGACCCAGTACTTC
size: NA; J: TRBJ1-3; D: NA; V: TRBV19; CDR3: CASSADGIIGNTIYF; DNA: TGTGCCAGTAGTGCCGACGGCATCATAGGAAACACCATATATTTT
size: NA; J: TRBJ1-1; D: NA; V: TRBV5-5; CDR3: CASSLTVGGQAEAFF; DNA: TGTGCCAGCAGCTTAACCGTTGGGGGCCAAGCTGAAGCTTTCTTT
size: few; J: TRBJ1-2; D: TRBD1; V: TRBV6-5; CDR3: CASRTGTAYRGYTF; DNA: TGTGCCAGCAGAACCGGGACAGCGTACCGTGGCTACACCTTC
size: many; J: TRBJ1-2; D: NA; V: TRBV11-2; CDR3: CASSLWTDYGYTF; DNA: TGTGCCAGCAGCCTATGGACAGACTATGGCTACACCTTC
size: NA; J: TRBJ1-6; D: NA; V: TRBV7-8; CDR3: CASSLDLNTGLSLHF; DNA: TGTGCCAGCAGCTTGGATCTTAACACAGGGTTGTCCCTCCACTTT
size: NA; J: TRBJ2-1; D: NA; V: TRBV2; CDR3: CASSGGYNEQFF; DNA: TGTGCCAGCAGCGGCGGATACAATGAGCAGTTCTTC
size: few; J: TRBJ2-3; D: TRBD2; V: TRBV12-3/TRBV12-4; CDR3: CASRLALDTQYF; DNA: TGTGCCAGCAGACTAGCGTTGGATACGCAGTATTTT
size: NA; J: TRBJ2-7; D: NA; V: TRBV20-1; CDR3: CSARDPGSATGSEQYF; DNA: TGCAGTGCTAGAGACCCGGGCTCCGCGACGGGCTCCGAGCAGTACTTC
size: NA; J: TRBJ1-5; D: NA; V: TRBV5-5; CDR3: CASNLGYSNQPQHF; DNA: TGTGCCAGCAACCTGGGATATAGCAATCAGCCCCAGCATTTT
size: medium-sized; J: TRBJ2-7; D: NA; V: TRBV29-1; CDR3: CSVVGDHEQYF; DNA: TGCAGCGTTGTTGGGGACCACGAGCAGTACTTC
size: few; J: TRBJ1-3; D: NA; V: TRBV13; CDR3: CASSVHSSGNTIYF; DNA: TGTGCCAGCAGCGTCCACAGCTCTGGAAACACCATATATTTT
size: many; J: TRBJ2-1; D: NA; V: TRBV4-1; CDR3: CASSQAGSSGSYNEQFF; DNA: TGCGCCAGCAGCCAGGCGGGGAGCTCCGGCTCCTACAATGAGCAGTTCTTC
size: NA; J: TRBJ1-3; D: NA; V: TRBV10-3; CDR3: CASTAEPGAGNTIYF; DNA: TGTGCCAGCACCGCCGAGCCCGGGGCCGGAAACACCATATATTTT
size: NA; J: TRBJ1-4; D: NA; V: TRBV5-1; CDR3: CASSGGTSEKLFF; DNA: TGCGCCAGCAGCGGCGGGACTAGCGAAAAACTGTTTTTT
size: NA; J: TRBJ2-5; D: NA; V: TRBV29-1; CDR3: CSFTEVGVETQYF; DNA: TGCAGCTTCACGGAAGTAGGGGTAGAGACCCAGTACTTC
size: NA; J: TRBJ2-3; D: NA; V: TRBV9; CDR3: CASSVEGSATDTQYF; DNA: TGTGCCAGCAGCGTAGAGGGGTCCGCCACAGATACGCAGTATTTT
size: few; J: TRBJ2-7; D: TRBD2; V: TRBV5-1; CDR3: CASSYGTSYEQYF; DNA: TGCGCCAGCAGCTACGGGACTAGCTACGAGCAGTACTTC
size: many; J: TRBJ2-7; D: NA; V: TRBV20-1; CDR3: CSASLGAYEQYF; DNA: TGCAGTGCTAGCCTGGGGGCCTACGAGCAGTACTTC
size: NA; J: TRBJ1-2; D: NA; V: TRBV7-9; CDR3: CASSSQADGYTF; DNA: TGTGCCAGCAGCTCCCAGGCAGATGGCTACACCTTC
size: few; J: TRBJ2-6; D: NA; V: TRBV5-4; CDR3: CASSLQGLGDTEAF; DNA: TGTGCCAGCAGCTTGCAGGGGCTGGGGGACACTGAAGCTTTC
size: few; J: TRBJ2-2; D: TRBD2; V: TRBV29-1; CDR3: CSVRTSGVGELFF; DNA: TGCAGCGTTAGGACTAGCGGGGTCGGGGAGCTGTTTTTT
size: medium-sized; J: TRBJ2-2; D: NA; V: TRBV7-6; CDR3: CASSLTGEANTGELFF; DNA: TGTGCCAGCAGCCTCACCGGGGAAGCGAACACCGGGGAGCTGTTTTTT
size: few; J: TRBJ1-3; D: NA; V: TRBV24-1; CDR3: CATSAGGGGNTIYF; DNA: TGTGCCACCAGTGCTGGCGGCGGAGGAAACACCATATATTTT
size: many; J: TRBJ2-7; D: NA; V: TRBV28; CDR3: CASSSLPYEQYF; DNA: TGTGCCAGCAGTTCCCTGCCCTACGAGCAGTACTTC
size: NA; J: TRBJ2-7; D: NA; V: TRBV20-1; CDR3: CSARDGTYEQYF; DNA: TGCAGTGCCAGGGATGGCACCTACGAGCAGTACTTC
size: few; J: TRBJ2-2; D: TRBD2; V: TRBV7-6; CDR3: CASSLGLAGVQAGELFF; DNA: TGTGCCAGCAGCCTAGGACTAGCGGGAGTACAGGCCGGGGAGCTGTTTTTT
size: NA; J: TRBJ2-3; D: TRBD2; V: TRBV20-1; CDR3: CSAPNRASGRGTDTQYF; DNA: TGCAGTGCCCCGAACCGTGCTAGCGGGAGGGGCACAGACACGCAGTATTTT
size: many; J: TRBJ1-1; D: NA; V: TRBV10-3; CDR3: CAISEIGTEAFF; DNA: TGTGCCATCAGTGAAATCGGGACAGAAGCTTTCTTT
size: NA; J: TRBJ2-7; D: TRBD2; V: TRBV6-5; CDR3: CASSYLAGPVYEQYF; DNA: TGTGCCAGCAGTTACCTAGCGGGACCCGTCTACGAGCAGTACTTC
size: many; J: TRBJ2-2; D: NA; V: TRBV11-2; CDR3: CASSLTDTGELFF; DNA: TGTGCCAGCAGCTTAACGGACACCGGGGAGCTGTTTTTT
size: NA; J: TRBJ2-7; D: TRBD1; V: TRBV6-6; CDR3: CAHKQGDEQYF; DNA: TGTGCCCACAAACAGGGGGACGAGCAGTACTTC
size: NA; J: TRBJ2-3; D: TRBD2; V: TRBV19; CDR3: CASSGRDTDTQYF; DNA: TGTGCCAGTTCGGGGAGGGACACAGATACGCAGTATTTT
size: many; J: TRBJ1-1; D: NA; V: TRBV25-1; CDR3: CASSAPDRAFF; DNA: TGTGCCAGCAGTGCGCCGGACAGAGCTTTCTTT
size: many; J: TRBJ2-7; D: NA; V: TRBV5-1; CDR3: CASSEDGGAYEQYF; DNA: TGCGCCAGCAGTGAAGATGGAGGGGCCTACGAGCAGTACTTC
size: NA; J: TRBJ1-1; D: TRBD1; V: TRBV7-4; CDR3: CASRPPGQGTTEAFF; DNA: TGTGCCAGCAGGCCTCCGGGACAGGGTACCACTGAAGCTTTCTTT
size: NA; J: TRBJ2-2; D: TRBD1; V: TRBV9; CDR3: CASSARTGINTGELFF; DNA: TGTGCCAGCAGCGCCAGGACAGGGATTAACACCGGGGAGCTGTTTTTT
size: many; J: TRBJ2-1; D: TRBD2; V: TRBV12-3/TRBV12-4; CDR3: CASSLFSGGFSYNEQFF; DNA: TGTGCCAGCAGTTTGTTCAGCGGGGGGTTCTCCTACAATGAGCAGTTCTTC
size: NA; J: TRBJ1-6; D: NA; V: TRBV20-1; CDR3: CSAPRSPLHF; DNA: TGCAGTGCACCGAGATCACCCCTCCACTTT
size: NA; J: TRBJ1-4; D: NA; V: TRBV28; CDR3: CASGNRGYYEKLFF; DNA: TGTGCCAGCGGGAACCGGGGCTATTACGAAAAACTGTTTTTT
size: medium-sized; J: TRBJ1-1; D: NA; V: TRBV7-6; CDR3: CASSLGGLAEAFF; DNA: TGTGCCAGCAGCTTGGGAGGACTAGCGGAGGCTTTCTTT
size: NA; J: TRBJ2-6; D: TRBD2; V: TRBV20-1; CDR3: CSAFGTSGGANVLTF; DNA: TGCAGTGCTTTTGGGACTAGCGGGGGGGCCAACGTCCTGACTTTC
size: many; J: TRBJ2-2; D: NA; V: TRBV19; CDR3: CASSINRVTGNTGELFF; DNA: TGTGCCAGTAGTATTAATCGGGTGACAGGGAACACCGGGGAGCTGTTTTTT
size: NA; J: TRBJ2-7; D: NA; V: TRBV4-1; CDR3: CASSQGENYEQYF; DNA: TGCGCCAGCAGCCAAGGGGAGAACTACGAGCAGTACTTC
size: NA; J: TRBJ1-2; D: NA; V: TRBV25-1; CDR3: CASSPPVGPCTF; DNA: TGTGCCAGCTCACCACCGGTGGGGCCGTGCACCTTC
size: once; J: TRBJ1-6; D: TRBD1; V: TRBV2; CDR3: CASSGTGVSPLHF; DNA: TGTGCCAGCAGCGGGACAGGGGTTTCACCCCTCCACTTT
size: many; J: TRBJ1-1; D: NA; V: TRBV27; CDR3: CASSLRPGRPEGTEAFF; DNA: TGTGCCAGCAGTCTCCGGCCGGGACGCCCAGAAGGGACTGAAGCTTTCTTT
size: few; J: TRBJ1-1; D: TRBD1; V: TRBV29-1; CDR3: CSAGQADTEAFF; DNA: TGCAGCGCCGGACAGGCGGACACTGAAGCTTTCTTT
size: once; J: TRBJ1-5; D: NA; V: TRBV2; CDR3: CASSAGRVNQPQHF; DNA: TGTGCCAGCAGTGCCGGCAGGGTCAATCAGCCCCAGCATTTT
size: few; J: TRBJ1-6; D: TRBD1; V: TRBV6-1; CDR3: CASRKTGWNSPLHF; DNA: TGTGCCAGCAGGAAGACAGGGTGGAATTCACCCCTCCACTTT
size: many; J: TRBJ1-2; D: TRBD1; V: TRBV28; CDR3: CASSTKGTGGGYTF; DNA: TGTGCCAGCAGTACTAAAGGGACAGGGGGCGGCTACACCTTC
size: NA; J: TRBJ2-3; D: NA; V: TRBV7-6; CDR3: CASSPPAGGDESSTDTQYF; DNA: TGTGCCAGCAGCCCCCCGGCCGGTGGGGACGAAAGCAGCACAGATACGCAGTATTTT
size: few; J: TRBJ2-1; D: TRBD2; V: TRBV20-1; CDR3: CSARPWEWASGGAGEQFF; DNA: TGCAGTGCTAGACCTTGGGAATGGGCTAGCGGGGGGGCTGGTGAGCAGTTCTTC
size: many; J: TRBJ2-7; D: NA; V: TRBV11-2; CDR3: CASTNSLPGGEQYF; DNA: TGTGCCAGCACCAACTCCTTGCCGGGCGGCGAGCAGTACTTC
size: many; J: TRBJ2-7; D: NA; V: TRBV28; CDR3: CASSSPQDEQYF; DNA: TGTGCCAGCAGCAGCCCCCAGGACGAGCAGTACTTC
size: many; J: TRBJ1-2; D: NA; V: TRBV27; CDR3: CASSFSGLGGYTF; DNA: TGTGCCAGCAGTTTTTCAGGCCTGGGAGGCTACACCTTC